A single sample is the source of the 23 T cell receptor beta chains below, sequenced in a study of cytomegalovirus exposure and HLA in healthy donors. The PCR ran on 60 Vbeta and 13 Jbeta primers. Method: immunoSEQ multiplex PCR; TCRdb's copy keeps in-frame clones and lacks some. In the table there are about 130,000 clones, 75% to 80% of which are singletons. Sequenced input: PBMCs. These TCRs come from a woman in her sixties or seventies in good health and CMV-seronegative.

The CDR3, as DNA: TGTGCCAGCAGCGGCGGGACTAGCATTCTTCAGTACTTC. Amino acids: CASSGGTSILQYF. The rearrangement links TRBV5-6 to TRBJ2-4; 9 nucleotides align to TRBD2. The germline V gene encodes CDR1 SGHDT and CDR2 YYEEEE. The length of the CDR3 is 13 residues. Trimming removed 4 bases from V and 11 bases from J; junction bases left unmatched: 7.

The sample holds a few counts of this clone. DNA of the CDR3: TGCGCCAGCAGCTTGGGGACAGGGTATCAGCCCCAGCATTTT. Amino acid sequence: CASSLGTGYQPQHF. This chain joins TRBV5-1 and TRBJ1-5; 8 nucleotides align to TRBD1. Per germline, CDR1 SGHRS and CDR2 YFSETQ. With V trimmed by 0 bases and J by 5 bases, 1 base remained unmatched. The CDR3 runs 14 residues.

This clone appeared a few times. The J gene is TRBJ1-2, the V gene TRBV11-2, with 9 bases lining up with TRBD1. This CDR3 spans 15 amino acids. J lost 4 bases, V lost 5 bases, and 8 bases had no gene match. Germline V gene sequence: CDR1 SGHAT, CDR2 FQNNGV. CDR3 DNA: TGTGCCAGCAGCCGGGGACAGGGCCTGGGCTATGGCTACACCTTC. Translation gives CASSRGQGLGYGYTF.

CDR3 region: CATPSETPGLAGGRNEQFF. The CDR3, as DNA: TGTGCCACCCCTAGCGAGACTCCGGGACTAGCGGGAGGAAGGAATGAGCAGTTCTTC. The chain has TRBV2 and TRBJ2-1, with 15 bases matching TRBD2. CDR1 and CDR2 (germline): SNHLY, FYNNEI. J lost 7 bases, V lost 10 bases, and 20 bases had no gene match. The CDR3 is 19 amino acids.

The chain recombines TRBV2 with TRBJ1-2; 7 positions agree with TRBD1. CDR1 SNHLY and CDR2 FYNNEI come from the germline V gene. After removal of 5 bases from V and 6 bases from J, the junction contained 9 bases not matched to a gene. The CDR3 length is 14 residues. The CDR3: CASSSDRVMNGYTF. DNA of the CDR3: TGTGCCAGCAGTTCCGACAGGGTTATGAATGGCTACACCTTC. The full variable domain, its missing parts supplied by reference TRBV2 and TRBJ1-2, is EPEVTQTPSHQVTQMGQEVILRCVPISNHLYFYWYRQILGQKVEFLVSFYNNEISEKSEIFDDQFSVERPDGSNFTLKIRSTKLEDSAMYFCASSSDRVMNGYTFGSGTRLTVV.

This chain uses TRBV1 with TRBJ2-5; the table's D call of TRBD2 was not tested on the DNA. TRBV1 is listed as a pseudogene. This CDR3 is 17 amino acids long. DNA of the CDR3: TGCACCAGCAGCCAAGATTCGGACGGGGGGATCCAAGAGACCCAGTACTTC. It specifies CTSSQDSDGGIQETQYF.

This clone was seen a few times. This chain uses TRBV29-1 with TRBJ2-2; 8 nucleotides align to TRBD2. The ends lost 4 bases at V and 5 bases at J; junction bases unmatched: 6. Germline V gives CDR1 SQVTM, CDR2 ANQGSEA. The CDR3 is made up of 14 amino acids. The CDR3 DNA is TGCAGCGTTGCATACCCGGGGGGGACCGGGGAGCTGTTTTTT. It translates to CSVAYPGGTGELFF.

The chain is built from TRBV28 and TRBJ2-7; possible D gene TRBD2, 7 bases. Trimming took off 10 bases at V and 3 bases at J, with 22 bases between the two ends. The CDR3 totals 15 residues. CDR1 MDHEN and CDR2 SYDVKM come from the germline V gene. The CDR3 bases are TGTGCCACCTCCCCGGCCGCGGGGGCCGTCTACGAGCAGTACTTC. Encoded protein: CATSPAAGAVYEQYF.

The J gene is TRBJ1-5, the V gene TRBV6-4, with 7 bases that match TRBD1. This CDR3 comprises 13 residues. The ends lost 3 bases at V and 9 bases at J; junction bases unmatched: 5. CDR1 is MRHNA and CDR2 is SNTAGT in the germline V gene. The CDR3, as DNA: TGTGCCAGCAGTGAGGGCAGGGGGAGGCCCCAGCATTTT. Translated, it gives CASSEGRGRPQHF.

The gene calls are TRBV10-3 and TRBJ2-5, with 12 bases identical to TRBD2. The length of the CDR3 is 15 residues. V shed 7 bases and J 5 bases; nucleotides not matched to a gene: 8. Germline CDR1 and CDR2: ENHRY and SYGVKD. The CDR3 loop is CAIKPSGGGRETQYF. The CDR3 DNA follows: TGTGCCATCAAGCCTAGCGGGGGGGGCCGGGAGACCCAGTACTTC.

This chain connects TRBV7-9 to TRBJ2-2; D is unresolved. With 2 bases removed from V and 0 bases from J, the gap between germline ends came to 16 bases. CDR3 length equals 18 residues. Germline values: CDR1 SEHNR, CDR2 FQNEAQ (reference sequence). For the CDR3, the DNA is TGTGCCAGCAGCTTAAAGGCGACACCGACGGCGAACACCGGGGAGCTGTTTTTT. Encoded protein: CASSLKATPTANTGELFF.

V gene TRBV5-8 combines with J gene TRBJ2-7; perhaps TRBD2 as D (6 bases). CDR1 SGHTS and CDR2 YDEGEE come from the germline V gene. This CDR3 contains 15 residues. V lost 4 bases and J lost 7, with 21 bases in between. The CDR3 sequence is CASSPGWASVIEQYF. In DNA, the CDR3 is TGTGCCAGCAGCCCGGGGTGGGCTAGCGTTATTGAGCAGTACTTC.

Only a few counts were recorded for this clone. The chain employs TRBV7-9 and TRBJ1-1; no clear D gene. CDR3 length equals 14 residues. Trimming shortened V by 5 bases and J by 1 base, and 11 bases separated the two germline ends. The V gene's germline CDR1 is SEHNR and CDR2 FQNEAQ (reference sequence). The CDR3 loop reads CASSPTIKNTEAFF. The CDR3 nucleotides are TGTGCCAGCAGCCCGACAATTAAGAACACTGAAGCTTTCTTT.

The chain combines TRBV5-1 with TRBJ2-7, with TRBD1 matching over 12 bases. Germline V gene sequence: CDR1 SGHRS, CDR2 YFSETQ. V lost 0 bases, J lost 2 bases, and 3 bases stayed unmatched. CDR3 length equals 16 residues. The CDR3 DNA sequence: TGCGCCAGCAGCTTGGGCGGGACAGGGGGCGCCTACGAGCAGTACTTC. Translated, it gives CASSLGGTGGAYEQYF.

The chain has TRBV2 and TRBJ2-1; 8 bases fit TRBD1. This CDR3 is built from 14 residues. The germline CDR1 and CDR2 sequences are SNHLY and FYNNEI. V dropped 6 bases and J dropped 3; count of bases not matched to a gene: 4. CDR3 region: CASSWTGNYNEQFF. The CDR3 DNA reads TGTGCCAGCAGCTGGACAGGGAACTACAATGAGCAGTTCTTC. The variable domain in full, with the rest retrieved from reference TRBV2 and TRBJ2-1, is EPEVTQTPSHQVTQMGQEVILRCVPISNHLYFYWYRQILGQKVEFLVSFYNNEISEKSEIFDDQFSVERPDGSNFTLKIRSTKLEDSAMYFCASSWTGNYNEQFFGPGTRLTVL.

In the case of this clone: A junction end diverges from the germline sequence, so it may reflect a read error. The V gene is TRBV7-7, the J gene TRBJ2-1; 7 bases agree with TRBD2. The CDR3 loop spans 14 amino acids. Germline CDR1 is SSHAT and CDR2 is FNYEAQ (reference sequence). Here the CDR3 reads CASSLVAGENEQFF. In DNA form, the CDR3 reads TGTGCTAGCAGCCTAGTGGCGGGGGAAAATGAGCAGTTCTTC.

The chain has TRBV11-2 and TRBJ1-1; 9 bases align to TRBD1. CDR1 is SGHAT, CDR2 FQNNGV, per germline. J was trimmed by 0 bases and V by 5 bases; bases with no gene match: 16. This CDR3 is built from 19 residues. The CDR3 loop is CASSTPLDRGDEMNTEAFF. The DNA for the CDR3 is TGTGCCAGCAGCACACCCTTAGACAGGGGGGATGAGATGAACACTGAAGCTTTCTTT.

The chain carries TRBV28 and TRBJ1-2, with D possibly matching TRBD1 (6 bases). This CDR3 region has 15 residues. V was pared by 6 bases and J by 0 bases, with 14 bases between. CDR1 MDHEN and CDR2 SYDVKM come from the germline V gene. The DNA for the CDR3 is TGTGCCAGCAGGGGCGGGGGGGCCCCTAACTATGGCTACACCTTC. Protein sequence: CASRGGGAPNYGYTF.

V is TRBV10-3 and J is TRBJ2-7; 8 bases line up with TRBD2. Trimming removed 8 bases from V and 5 bases from J; junction bases left unmatched: 8. The length of the CDR3 is 13 residues. CDR1 and CDR2 (germline): ENHRY, SYGVKD. The CDR3 loop reads CAIGPGGRDEQYF. CDR3 in DNA: TGTGCCATCGGGCCGGGGGGGCGCGACGAGCAGTACTTC.

V usage is TRBV2 and J usage is TRBJ1-5; D not certain. Trimming took 0 bases from V and 6 from J, leaving 9 bases between them. The CDR3 runs to 14 residues. The germline V gene encodes CDR1 SNHLY and CDR2 FYNNEI. The CDR3 nucleotides are TGTGCCAGCAGTGAAGCGCGGGCCACTCAGCCCCAGCATTTT. This codes for CASSEARATQPQHF.

The chain is built from TRBV2 and TRBJ1-2; 7 nucleotides agree with TRBD1. In germline, CDR1 is SNHLY, CDR2 FYNNEI. The CDR3 spans 18 residues. Trimming took 2 bases from V and 4 from J; bases not matched to a gene: 16. CDR3 residues: CASSELNGRQGKIYGYTF. CDR3 bases: TGTGCCAGCAGTGAATTGAATGGGCGACAGGGAAAAATCTATGGCTACACCTTC.

This rearrangement joins TRBV2 to TRBJ2-3, with 8 bases identical to TRBD1. Losses at the gene ends were 6 bases for V and 0 bases for J; bases not matched to a gene: 5. The CDR3 has 15 residues. Germline loops: CDR1 SNHLY, CDR2 FYNNEI. In nucleotides, the CDR3 is TGTGCCAGCAGGACGGGACAGGAGAGCACAGATACGCAGTATTTT. It encodes CASRTGQESTDTQYF.

This clone was seen a single time. This chain uses TRBV19 with TRBJ1-5; a possible D gene is TRBD1 (6 bases). V shed 5 bases and J shed 2 bases, with 19 bases lying between them. Germline CDR1 and CDR2: LNHDA and SQIVND (reference sequence). The CDR3 runs to 17 residues. The CDR3 DNA follows: TGTGCCAGTAGTCCCCGGGACAACGTACGGGGCAATCAGCCCCAGCATTTT. Protein: CASSPRDNVRGNQPQHF.